One and the same sample provided the 18 T cell receptor beta chains below, sequenced in a study of preoperative IRX-2 immunotherapy in early breast cancer. Using immunoSEQ multiplex PCR, the repertoire was profiled, and TCRdb retains in-frame clones only, with some absent. The sample has under 30,000 clones, over 75% seen once. Treatment meaning: preoperative locoregional IRX-2 cytokine immunotherapy. This sample comprised tumor tissue, obtained after IRX-2 immunotherapy. Every receptor here comes from a human donor with breast cancer.

The chain uses TRBV12-5 and TRBJ2-7, with D unclear. Germline V CDR1 and CDR2: LGHNT, FRNRAP. V was trimmed by 11 bases and J by 6 bases, leaving 14 bases between them. The CDR3 is 11 residues long. For the CDR3, the DNA is TGTGCTTCCCGGGTAGCAGGCGAGCAGTACTTC. Translation gives CASRVAGEQYF.

The V call is TRBV29-1, the J call TRBJ1-5; 7 positions match TRBD1. From germline, CDR1 is SQVTM and CDR2 ANQGSEA. V lost 5 bases and J lost 4; bases outside the gene matches: 11. The CDR3 is made up of 15 amino acids. The DNA for the CDR3 is TGCAGCGTTTCACAGGGGCCCATGGGTAATCAGCCCCAGCATTTT. This encodes CSVSQGPMGNQPQHF.

As for this clone: One end of the junction varies from germline; a read error may be responsible. The V call is TRBV7-9, the J call TRBJ2-3; TRBD2 matches at 10 bases. Germline values: CDR1 SEHNR, CDR2 FQNEAQ (reference sequence). There are 15 residues in the CDR3. Here the CDR3 DNA reads TGTGCCAGCAGCATAGCGGGGGGAAAGGCAGATACGCAGTATTTT. Its translation: CASSIAGGKADTQYF.

This clone has a handful of counts. V usage is TRBV7-9 and J usage is TRBJ2-1; D is unclear. Trimming shortened V by 4 bases and J by 9 bases, and 1 base separated the two germline ends. The CDR3 loop spans 9 amino acids. Germline assignment: CDR1 SEHNR and CDR2 FQNEAQ (reference sequence). The CDR3 region has the DNA TGTGCCAGCAGCTCTGAGCAGTTCTTC. It is translated as CASSSEQFF.

The rearrangement links TRBV4-1 to TRBJ1-4; no clear D. The germline CDR1 and CDR2 sequences are MGHRA and YSYEKL. Trimming removed 3 bases from V and 8 bases from J, with 19 bases in between. There are 16 residues in the CDR3. Here the CDR3 DNA reads TGCGCCAGCAGCCAGATCACCGGGCCGTTGACGGAAAAACTGTTTTTT. Translated: CASSQITGPLTEKLFF.

V and J are TRBV27 and TRBJ2-5; TRBD2 is a possible D gene (5 bases). In germline, CDR1 is MNHEY, CDR2 SMNVEV (reference sequence). V lost 7 bases to trimming and J lost 5 bases, with 20 bases between them. The CDR3 runs 15 residues. CDR3 DNA: TGTGCCAGCACCCGCAGCCAGCTACGAGGGGAGACCCAGTACTTC. It codes for CASTRSQLRGETQYF.

V usage is TRBV9 and J usage is TRBJ1-4; unclear D gene. V was cut by 0 bases and J by 4 bases, with 7 bases left in between. This CDR3 region has 14 residues. Germline assignment: CDR1 SGDLS and CDR2 YYNGEE. DNA for the CDR3: TGTGCCAGCAGCGTAGATCTGGTTAATGAAAAACTGTTTTTT. Amino acids: CASSVDLVNEKLFF.

This clone was picked up one time. The V call is TRBV1, the J call TRBJ2-7. TRBV1 is a pseudogene. This CDR3 has 13 amino acids. CDR3 nucleotide sequence: TGCACCAGCAGCCAAGTAAGGGATGGAGAGCAGTACTTC. Its translation is CTSSQVRDGEQYF.

This clone appeared once. The chain uses TRBV27 and TRBJ2-2; D is perhaps TRBD1 (6 bases). CDR1 and CDR2 from the germline V gene are MNHEY and SMNVEV (reference sequence). This CDR3 has 12 residues. The V end was cut by 10 bases, the J end by 4 bases, with 10 bases between. The CDR3 is CAILRGTGELFF. CDR3 sequence (DNA): TGTGCCATCCTCAGGGGCACCGGGGAGCTGTTTTTT.

The chain has TRBV7-8 and TRBJ2-6, with D uncertain. Trimming removed 3 bases from V and 5 bases from J, with 20 bases in between. This CDR3 has 18 amino acids. Germline V gene sequence: CDR1 SGHVS, CDR2 FQNEAQ. In nucleotides, the CDR3 is TGTGCCAGCAGCTTTCTTCGTTACCCACAAAGTCGGGCCAACGTCCTGACTTTC. Translation gives CASSFLRYPQSRANVLTF.

This clone has a handful of counts. V gene TRBV4-2 combines with J gene TRBJ2-3; tentatively, D is TRBD2 (6 bases). The germline V gene has CDR1 LGHNA and CDR2 YNFKEQ. There are 18 residues in the CDR3. V was cut by 0 bases and J by 1 base, with 17 bases left in between. The CDR3 region is CASSQDQGGNRGTDTQYF. CDR3 bases: TGTGCCAGCAGCCAAGATCAAGGCGGGAATCGTGGCACAGATACGCAGTATTTT.

The chain links TRBV10-3 to TRBJ2-1; 12 nucleotides match TRBD2. The CDR3 is made up of 17 amino acids. Germline V lookup: CDR1 ENHRY, CDR2 SYGVKD. Trimming at V came to 0 bases and at J to 0 bases, leaving 0 bases not matched to a gene. For the CDR3, the DNA is TGTGCCATCAGTGAGTCGGGACTAGCGGGCTCCTACAATGAGCAGTTCTTC. Translated: CAISESGLAGSYNEQFF.

The chain has TRBV9 and TRBJ1-1, with TRBD1 matching over 9 bases. Germline CDR1 and CDR2: SGDLS and YYNGEE. The CDR3 runs to 15 residues. V shed 0 bases, J shed 3 bases, and the junction held 3 bases outside the gene matches. DNA of the CDR3: TGTGCCAGCAGCGTAGGAGACAGGGGGTACACTGAAGCTTTCTTT. Its translation is CASSVGDRGYTEAFF.

V gene TRBV19 combines with J gene TRBJ2-3; 9 bases fit TRBD1. Germline CDR1 reads LNHDA; CDR2 reads SQIVND (reference sequence). The length of the CDR3 is 13 residues. Trimming cost V 7 bases and J 6 bases; bases outside gene matches: 5. This CDR3 reads CASNSGQGDTQYF. The CDR3 DNA sequence: TGTGCCAGTAATTCCGGACAGGGGGATACGCAGTATTTT.

The J gene is TRBJ1-1, the V gene TRBV27, with D unresolved. Germline CDR1 and CDR2: MNHEY and SMNVEV (reference sequence). The CDR3 has 13 amino acids. V was cut by 3 bases and J by 5 bases, with 10 bases left in between. CDR3 sequence reads: CASSFGLWTEAFF. The DNA of the CDR3 is TGTGCCAGCAGTTTTGGACTGTGGACTGAAGCTTTCTTT.

This chain uses TRBV4-1 with TRBJ1-1; no reliable D call. This CDR3 has 16 residues. From germline, CDR1 is MGHRA and CDR2 YSYEKL. V gave up 2 bases and J gave up 0 bases, with 13 bases separating them. This CDR3 is CASSQSGGTVNTEAFF. The CDR3 region has the DNA TGCGCCAGCAGCCAATCCGGAGGTACGGTGAACACTGAAGCTTTCTTT.

The chain employs TRBV28 and TRBJ1-2; TRBD1 aligns across 9 bases. V was pared by 7 bases and J by 8 bases, with 17 bases of the junction left unmatched. This CDR3 is 16 amino acids long. Per germline, CDR1 MDHEN and CDR2 SYDVKM. CDR3 sequence reads: CASTVPGQGWVSGYTF. The CDR3 DNA follows: TGTGCCAGCACCGTCCCGGGACAGGGATGGGTGAGCGGCTACACCTTC.

The rearrangement links TRBV5-1 to TRBJ2-7; D is unresolved. The germline V gene has CDR1 SGHRS and CDR2 YFSETQ. The CDR3 has 14 residues. V was trimmed by 5 bases and J by 5 bases, leaving 17 bases between them. The CDR3 loop reads CASRVQNEGDEQYF. The CDR3, as DNA: TGCGCCAGCAGAGTCCAAAACGAAGGCGACGAGCAGTACTTC.